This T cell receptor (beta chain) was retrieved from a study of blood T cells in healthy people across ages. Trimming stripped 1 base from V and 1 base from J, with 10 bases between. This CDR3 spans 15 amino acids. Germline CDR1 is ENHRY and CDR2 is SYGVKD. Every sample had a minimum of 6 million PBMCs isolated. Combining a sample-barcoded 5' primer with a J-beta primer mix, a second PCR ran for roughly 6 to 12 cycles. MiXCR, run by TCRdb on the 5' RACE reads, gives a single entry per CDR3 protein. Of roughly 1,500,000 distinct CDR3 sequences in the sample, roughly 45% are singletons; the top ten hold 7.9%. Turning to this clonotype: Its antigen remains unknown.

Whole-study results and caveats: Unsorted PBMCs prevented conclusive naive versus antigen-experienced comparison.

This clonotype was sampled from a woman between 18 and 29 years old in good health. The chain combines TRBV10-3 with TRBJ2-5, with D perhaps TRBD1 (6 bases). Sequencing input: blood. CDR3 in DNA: TGTGCCATCAGTGAGTGGGACACGCCCCAAGAGACCCAGTACTTC. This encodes CAISEWDTPQETQYF.